Each of the 26 T cell receptor beta chains below was sequenced from the same sample in a study of blood T cell repertoires in COVID-19 (dated by TCRdb to 2018 to 2021). The library relied on the immunoSEQ multiplex PCR assay. TCRdb holds this immuneACCESS table with in-frame rearrangements only. Some clones are missing; in checked studies, unresolved V genes explain under half, and the rest has no known cause. The sample table shows some 200,000 clones, and 81% are seen once. The ten largest clones capture around 10% of the sample. Source material: PBMCs or T cells enriched from blood (not recorded which). Every receptor here comes from a woman aged 45 to 65 with acute COVID-19.

The CDR3 DNA follows: TGTGCCAGCTCACGACAGAGGAACTATGGCTACACCTTC. Protein sequence: CASSRQRNYGYTF. The V and J genes are TRBV18 and TRBJ1-2; D may be TRBD1 (5 bases). Deletions cut 4 bases from V and 2 bases from J, with 8 bases between. This CDR3 is built from 13 residues. CDR1 is KGHSH, CDR2 LQKENI, per germline.

The V call is TRBV28, the J call TRBJ2-1, with D possibly matching TRBD2 (6 bases). V shed 8 bases and J shed 1 base, with 9 bases lying between them. This CDR3 has 13 amino acids. Germline V lookup: CDR1 MDHEN, CDR2 SYDVKM. CDR3 region: CASRGGSYNEQFF. The CDR3 nucleotides are TGTGCCAGCCGGGGAGGATCCTACAATGAGCAGTTCTTC.

V gene TRBV4-1 combines with J gene TRBJ2-7; 8 nucleotides agree with TRBD2. V was clipped by 6 bases and J by 3 bases; unmatched bases: 10. Germline CDR1 is MGHRA and CDR2 is YSYEKL. The length of the CDR3 is 15 residues. CDR3 coding DNA: TGCGCCAGCAGAACGGCGACTAGCGATAACTACGAGCAGTACTTC. Translating gives CASRTATSDNYEQYF.

The J gene is TRBJ2-7, the V gene TRBV6-5; perhaps TRBD2 as D (5 bases). The CDR3 sequence is 15 residues long. Germline V gene sequence: CDR1 MNHEY, CDR2 SVGAGI. V was shortened by 1 base and J by 0 bases, with 10 bases between the two germline ends. The CDR3 here is CASSYWTGSSYEQYF. As DNA, the CDR3 is TGTGCCAGCAGTTACTGGACGGGAAGCTCCTACGAGCAGTACTTC.

The chain uses TRBV7-2 and TRBJ2-1, with a weak D call TRBD2 (6 bases). V was cut by 5 bases and J by 5 bases, with 16 bases left in between. Germline CDR1 is SGHTA and CDR2 is FQGNSA. This CDR3 spans 15 amino acids. The CDR3 nucleotides are TGTGCCAGCAGCCAGGGCGGGGCCGGGGACAATGAGCAGTTCTTC. Its protein product is CASSQGGAGDNEQFF.

The J gene is TRBJ2-7, the V gene TRBV5-1; a weak D match, TRBD2 (5 bases). The length of the CDR3 is 14 residues. V gave up 0 bases and J gave up 2 bases, with 9 bases separating them. Per the germline V gene, CDR1 is SGHRS and CDR2 is YFSETQ. The CDR3 bases are TGCGCCAGCAGCTTGGACGGGATGACCTACGAGCAGTACTTC. Translation gives CASSLDGMTYEQYF.

The V call is TRBV4-3, the J call TRBJ2-7; 7 nucleotides align to TRBD2. With 6 bases clipped from V and 0 bases from J, the junction kept 2 bases outside the gene matches. CDR3 length: 13 residues. Per the germline V gene, CDR1 is LGHNA and CDR2 is YSLEER. The CDR3 nucleotides read TGCGCCAGCAGTAGGACTAGCTCCTACGAGCAGTACTTC. Translating it yields CASSRTSSYEQYF.

The chain has TRBV7-2 and TRBJ1-4, with 7 bases matching TRBD1. This CDR3 is built from 14 residues. With V trimmed by 5 bases and J by 6 bases, 6 bases remained unmatched. Germline V gene sequence: CDR1 SGHTA, CDR2 FQGNSA. CDR3 loop: CASSLGGQHEKLFF. The CDR3 DNA reads as TGTGCCAGCAGCCTGGGGGGACAGCATGAAAAACTGTTTTTT.

The chain has TRBV10-3 and TRBJ1-5, with D possibly TRBD1 on 6 matching bases. The germline gives CDR1 ENHRY, CDR2 SYGVKD. V was trimmed by 10 bases and J by 2 bases, leaving 18 bases between them. The CDR3 is 15 residues long. This CDR3 reads CATHPSSGGNQPQHF. Here the CDR3 DNA reads TGTGCCACCCATCCTTCATCAGGGGGCAATCAGCCCCAGCATTTT.

V is TRBV7-2 and J is TRBJ1-2; 7 bases line up with TRBD1. Germline CDR1 and CDR2: SGHTA and FQGNSA. The CDR3 consists of 14 residues. Losses at the gene ends were 1 base for V and 7 bases for J; bases not matched to a gene: 6. The CDR3 DNA reads TGTGCCAGCAGCTTAGTCACAGGGGCACCTGGCTACACCTTC. Protein product: CASSLVTGAPGYTF.

V usage is TRBV6-4 and J usage is TRBJ2-1, with 10 positions matching TRBD2. V lost 4 bases to trimming and J lost 8 bases; unmatched junction nucleotides: 5. Per the germline V gene, CDR1 is MRHNA and CDR2 is SNTAGT. The CDR3 has 14 amino acids. The CDR3 protein is CASSATTSGHEQFF. As DNA, the CDR3 is TGTGCCAGCAGTGCCACGACTAGCGGGCATGAGCAGTTCTTC.

V usage is TRBV7-2 and J usage is TRBJ2-5; 10 bases are a match to TRBD2. CDR1 and CDR2 from the germline V gene are SGHTA and FQGNSA. CDR3 length: 16 residues. V shed 1 base, J shed 1 base, and the junction held 3 bases outside the gene matches. CDR3 DNA sequence: TGTGCCAGCAGCTTAGTTGGACTAGCGGTCCAAGAGACCCAGTACTTC. Protein: CASSLVGLAVQETQYF.

The CDR3 spells CASSQPGDTQYF. CDR3 DNA: TGTGCCAGCAGCCAGCCAGGAGATACGCAGTATTTT. J is TRBJ2-3 and V is TRBV7-2; D uncertain. The V end was cut by 5 bases, the J end by 5 bases, with 8 bases between. Germline V gene data show CDR1 as SGHTA and CDR2 as FQGNSA. The CDR3 length is 12 residues.

The chain couples TRBV6-2 or TRBV6-3 to TRBJ1-1, with D perhaps TRBD1 (5 bases). The CDR3 is 16 residues long. From germline, CDR1 is MNHEY and CDR2 SVGEGT. Trimming shortened V by 0 bases and J by 6 bases, and 17 bases separated the two germline ends. CDR3 residues: CASSYSTFRAYPEAFF. The CDR3 DNA reads TGTGCCAGCAGTTACTCGACCTTCAGGGCGTACCCTGAAGCTTTCTTT.

This clone occurred once. The J gene is TRBJ1-2, the V gene TRBV7-2, with a weak D call TRBD1 (6 bases). The CDR3 is made up of 15 amino acids. Germline V gene sequence: CDR1 SGHTA, CDR2 FQGNSA. Trimming removed 4 bases at V and 3 bases at J, with 15 bases between. The DNA for the CDR3 is TGTGCCAGCAGCTCCGGTAGGGGGAGCGACTATGGCTACACCTTC. Protein: CASSSGRGSDYGYTF. Using reference TRBV7-2 and TRBJ1-2 for the parts outside the CDR3, the full variable domain is GAGVSQSPSNKVTEKGKDVELRCDPISGHTALYWYRQSLGQGLEFLIYFQGNSAPDKSGLPSDRFSAERTGGSVSTLTIQRTQQEDSAVYLCASSSGRGSDYGYTFGSGTRLTVV.

The chain recombines TRBV18 with TRBJ1-4; the D is unclear. CDR3 length: 13 residues. The V end was cut by 6 bases, the J end by 0 bases, with 5 bases between. CDR1 KGHSH and CDR2 LQKENI come from the germline V gene. The CDR3 here is CASSRSTNEKLFF. The CDR3 DNA is TGTGCCAGCTCGAGATCAACTAATGAAAAACTGTTTTTT. The complete variable domain, with remaining parts taken from reference TRBV18 and TRBJ1-4, reads NAGVMQNPRHLVRRRGQEARLRCSPMKGHSHVYWYRQLPEEGLKFMVYLQKENIIDESGMPKERFSAEFPKEGPSILRIQQVVRGDSAAYFCASSRSTNEKLFFGSGTQLSVL.

The chain employs TRBV30 and TRBJ2-1; 7 bases line up with TRBD1. This CDR3 has 16 amino acids. The V gene's germline CDR1 is GTSNPN and CDR2 SVGIG (reference sequence). V shed 2 bases, J shed 6 bases, and the junction held 13 bases outside the gene matches. CDR3 sequence (DNA): TGTGCCTGGAGTAAAACAGGGGCCCCCCCTGGCAATGAGCAGTTCTTC. Its protein is CAWSKTGAPPGNEQFF.

The J gene is TRBJ2-2, the V gene TRBV19; 7 nucleotides match TRBD1. V shed 6 bases and J 4 bases; nucleotides not matched to a gene: 5. This CDR3 comprises 14 residues. Germline V gives CDR1 LNHDA, CDR2 SQIVND (reference sequence). The CDR3 DNA is TGTGCCAGTAGGAATCCAGGGGGCACCGGGGAGCTGTTTTTT. This translates into CASRNPGGTGELFF.

The chain links TRBV27 to TRBJ1-1; the match to TRBD1 covers 8 bases. Trimming at V came to 5 bases and at J to 10 bases, leaving 12 bases not matched to a gene. In germline, CDR1 is MNHEY, CDR2 SMNVEV (reference sequence). This CDR3 spans 14 amino acids. The DNA of the CDR3 is TGTGCCAGCAGTCCGAGGACAGGGCGAGTGCCAGCTTTCTTT. Translation: CASSPRTGRVPAFF.

This clone was observed a single time. The chain has TRBV28 and TRBJ2-3, with 7 positions matching TRBD1. V lost 7 bases and J lost 5; bases outside the gene matches: 9. The CDR3 loop spans 14 amino acids. The V gene's germline CDR1 is MDHEN and CDR2 SYDVKM. The DNA of the CDR3 is TGTGCCAGCACACAGACAGGGAGTTTAGATACGCAGTATTTT. Protein: CASTQTGSLDTQYF.

The rearrangement joins TRBV19 to TRBJ2-5; TRBD1 matches at 9 bases. Per the germline V gene, CDR1 is LNHDA and CDR2 is SQIVND (reference sequence). The CDR3 length is 17 residues. Losses at the gene ends were 3 bases for V and 5 bases for J; bases not matched to a gene: 13. The CDR3 coding sequence is TGTGCCAGTAGTATCCCAGCCGGGACAGGGCATCGCGAGACCCAGTACTTC. Translated: CASSIPAGTGHRETQYF.

The gene calls are TRBV9 and TRBJ1-1, with 9 bases matching TRBD1. J gave up 0 bases and V 2 bases, and 5 bases lay outside the gene matches. The CDR3 is 16 amino acids. The V gene's germline CDR1 is SGDLS and CDR2 YYNGEE. CDR3 in DNA: TGTGCCAGCAGCGTCGGGACAGGGTTAATGAACACTGAAGCTTTCTTT. It yields the protein CASSVGTGLMNTEAFF.

This clone was found once. V and J are TRBV19 and TRBJ2-1; TRBD2 aligns across 8 bases. Germline values: CDR1 LNHDA, CDR2 SQIVND (reference sequence). V was pared by 7 bases and J by 2 bases, with 10 bases of the junction left unmatched. The CDR3 is 16 residues long. The CDR3 coding sequence is TGTGCCAGTACCCTTAGGGGTAGCGGGACCTACAATGAGCAGTTCTTC. Translating gives CASTLRGSGTYNEQFF.

The V and J genes are TRBV28 and TRBJ2-7; D is unresolved. This CDR3 spans 17 amino acids. The germline V gene encodes CDR1 MDHEN and CDR2 SYDVKM. Deletions cut 3 bases from V and 0 bases from J, with 18 bases between. In nucleotides, the CDR3 is TGTGCCAGCAGTTTGTCACCTAGGAGCGCCTTCTCCTACGAGCAGTACTTC. Translating it yields CASSLSPRSAFSYEQYF.

The rearrangement links TRBV29-1 to TRBJ2-5; tentatively, D is TRBD2 (6 bases). V lost 0 bases to trimming and J lost 9 bases, with 17 bases between them. Looked up from germline, CDR1 is SQVTM and CDR2 is ANQGSEA. The CDR3 spans 14 residues. The CDR3 sequence: CSVEDYTSSGAQYF. CDR3 bases: TGCAGCGTTGAAGATTACACGAGCTCGGGGGCCCAGTACTTC.

CDR3 amino acids: CSVEGQGRATGYTF. CDR3 bases: TGCAGCGTTGAAGGACAGGGTAGGGCTACGGGCTACACCTTC. This chain connects TRBV29-1 to TRBJ1-2; 7 bases align to TRBD1. The V gene end was trimmed by 1 base and the J gene end by 8 bases; junction bases not matched to a gene: 10. This CDR3 region has 14 residues. CDR1 and CDR2 from the germline V gene are SQVTM and ANQGSEA.